Each of the 23 T cell receptor beta chains below was sequenced from the same sample in a study of CD8 T cells in Susac syndrome. Random hexamers primed reverse transcription of about 0.5 to 1 ug RNA. In TCRdb, the immunoSEQ multiplex PCR reads were re-called with MiXCR into one record per CDR3 protein. The sample carries 130,000 or so distinct CDR3 sequences, 75% to 90% recorded once. Sequenced input: CD8+ T cells from PBMCs. These receptors came from a human donor with multiple sclerosis.

This sequence joins TRBV28 and TRBJ2-3, with D possibly being TRBD2 (5 bases). The CDR3 runs 13 residues. Germline loops: CDR1 MDHEN, CDR2 SYDVKM. V was shortened by 7 bases and J by 5 bases, with 13 bases between the two germline ends. CDR3 nucleotide sequence: TGTGCCAGCACCGACCGGACTGTAGATACGCAGTATTTT. Its protein is CASTDRTVDTQYF.

This clonotype was seen a handful of times. V usage is TRBV4-1 and J usage is TRBJ2-7; TRBD1 matches 7 bases. The V gene end was trimmed by 0 bases and the J gene end by 2 bases; junction bases not matched to a gene: 7. CDR1 and CDR2 (germline): MGHRA, YSYEKL. The CDR3 is 16 amino acids. The CDR3 coding sequence is TGCGCCAGCAGCCAAGATCAAGGGCAGGGGGCCTACGAGCAGTACTTC. This sequence encodes CASSQDQGQGAYEQYF.

This chain links TRBV27 with TRBJ1-2; 9 nucleotides match TRBD1. There are 15 residues in the CDR3. With 6 bases clipped from V and 4 bases from J, the junction kept 9 bases outside the gene matches. Germline V gene data show CDR1 as MNHEY and CDR2 as SMNVEV (reference sequence). The CDR3 bases are TGTGCCAGCAGCTCCGGGACAGGGTGGGTCTATGGCTACACCTTC. Translating gives CASSSGTGWVYGYTF.

The rearrangement links TRBV5-1 to TRBJ1-1; possibly TRBD1 for D (5 bases). Germline V gives CDR1 SGHRS, CDR2 YFSETQ. The germline V and J ends were trimmed by 0 bases and 4 bases, with 10 bases remaining between them. There are 14 residues in the CDR3. The chain's CDR3 is CASSLDQGVTEAFF. Here the CDR3 DNA reads TGCGCCAGCAGCTTGGACCAGGGAGTCACTGAAGCTTTCTTT.

The chain couples TRBV7-8 to TRBJ1-1; TRBD1 agrees at 7 bases. This CDR3 is built from 17 residues. Losses at the gene ends were 5 bases for V and 5 bases for J; bases not matched to a gene: 17. The germline CDR1 and CDR2 sequences are SGHVS and FQNEAQ. The CDR3 nucleotides read TGTGCCAGCAGCCCCAGCTCAGGTACCGGGACAGTTACTGAAGCTTTCTTT. Translating gives CASSPSSGTGTVTEAFF. Full variable domain (missing parts from reference TRBV7-8 and TRBJ1-1): GAGVSQSPRYKVAKRGQDVALRCDPISGHVSLFWYQQALGQGPEFLTYFQNEAQLDKSGLPSDRFFAERPEGSVSTLKIQRTQQEDSAVYLCASSPSSGTGTVTEAFFGQGTRLTVV.

The rearrangement uses TRBV19 and TRBJ2-1, with 8 bases aligning to TRBD2. CDR1 and CDR2 from the germline V gene are LNHDA and SQIVND (reference sequence). CDR3 size: 15 residues. V lost 7 bases, J lost 5 bases, and 10 bases stayed unmatched. As DNA, the CDR3 is TGTGCCAGTACCATTGTAGCGGGGACGGACAATGAGCAGTTCTTC. Its protein is CASTIVAGTDNEQFF.

This sequence joins TRBV19 and TRBJ1-1, with no clear D. The V and J ends lost 3 bases and 0 bases respectively, with 8 bases between them. CDR1 is LNHDA, CDR2 SQIVND, per germline (reference sequence). CDR3 size: 14 residues. The CDR3 coding sequence is TGTGCCAGTAGTATCGGGGTAATGAACACTGAAGCTTTCTTT. Encoded protein: CASSIGVMNTEAFF. The full variable domain, completed using reference TRBV19 and TRBJ1-1, is DGGITQSPKYLFRKEGQNVTLSCEQNLNHDAMYWYRQDPGQGLRLIYYSQIVNDFQKGDIAEGYSVSREKKESFPLTVTSAQKNPTAFYLCASSIGVMNTEAFFGQGTRLTVV.

The sample holds a few counts of this clonotype. V usage is TRBV7-2 and J usage is TRBJ2-7; D call uncertain. This CDR3 is built from 12 residues. V dropped 3 bases and J dropped 2 bases, with 5 bases sitting between them. CDR1 and CDR2 from the germline V gene are SGHTA and FQGNSA. CDR3 nucleotides: TGTGCCAGCAGCTTTGGAACCTACGAGCAGTACTTC. As protein: CASSFGTYEQYF. The variable domain in full, completed from reference TRBV7-2 and TRBJ2-7, reads GAGVSQSPSNKVTEKGKDVELRCDPISGHTALYWYRQSLGQGLEFLIYFQGNSAPDKSGLPSDRFSAERTGGSVSTLTIQRTQQEDSAVYLCASSFGTYEQYFGPGTRLTVT.

This clonotype occurred a few times. The chain recombines TRBV7-9 with TRBJ1-1; D unclear. V was pared by 8 bases and J by 1 base, with 8 bases between. Per germline, CDR1 SEHNR and CDR2 FQNEAQ (reference sequence). The CDR3 spans 12 residues. The CDR3 bases are TGTGCCAGCGACCATCCGAACACTGAAGCTTTCTTT. This encodes CASDHPNTEAFF.

About this clonotype: At one boundary the junction diverges from the germline segment, which might be a read error. The chain uses TRBV12-3 or TRBV12-4 and TRBJ2-5, with D perhaps matching TRBD2 (5 bases). This CDR3 has 13 amino acids. In DNA form, the CDR3 reads TGTGCCAGCACCCCGGGGTACCAAGAGACCCGGTACTTC. Translating gives CASTPGYQETRYF.

The V call is TRBV11-3, the J call TRBJ2-1, with a tentative D call TRBD2 (6 bases). Trimming removed 5 bases at V and 9 bases at J, with 20 bases between. The germline CDR1 and CDR2 sequences are SGHNT and YENEEA. The length of the CDR3 is 15 residues. CDR3 DNA: TGTGCCAGCAGCCCTCCTTCCGGGGAGGCGGGTGAGCAGTTCTTC. This encodes CASSPPSGEAGEQFF.

A few counts support this clonotype. The chain couples TRBV6-2 or TRBV6-3 to TRBJ2-7; the match to TRBD2 covers 11 bases. This CDR3 has 13 residues. Trimming at V came to 2 bases and at J to 6 bases, leaving 0 bases not matched to a gene. Germline loops: CDR1 MNHEY, CDR2 SVGEGT. CDR3 region: CASSYLAGGEQYV. The DNA for the CDR3 is TGTGCCAGCAGTTACCTAGCGGGAGGCGAGCAGTACGTC.

This clonotype was observed once. J is TRBJ1-5 and V is TRBV28; possibly TRBD1 for D (5 bases). V was pared by 4 bases and J by 0 bases, with 16 bases between. The CDR3 runs to 17 residues. Germline V gives CDR1 MDHEN, CDR2 SYDVKM. CDR3 DNA: TGTGCCAGCAGTTACCAAGCGGGGGGTATTAGCAATCAGCCCCAGCATTTT. Translated, it gives CASSYQAGGISNQPQHF.

In its sample, this clonotype was seen a few times. J is TRBJ2-1 and V is TRBV27, with 8 positions matching TRBD2. Germline CDR1 is MNHEY and CDR2 is SMNVEV (reference sequence). The CDR3 length is 15 residues. V was clipped by 3 bases and J by 7 bases; unmatched bases: 8. CDR3 bases: TGTGCCAGCAGTTTTTCGGGGGGGGCGGGAAATGAGCAGTTCTTC. Translation gives CASSFSGGAGNEQFF.

This clonotype was seen only a few times. This chain connects TRBV6-1 to TRBJ2-4; weak D call: TRBD1 (6 bases). Germline values: CDR1 MNHNS, CDR2 SASEGT. V was pared by 7 bases and J by 3 bases, with 13 bases between. This CDR3 contains 14 residues. The CDR3 DNA reads TGTGCCAGCACCGAGGGGGTCTACAAAAACATTCAGTACTTC. Translating it yields CASTEGVYKNIQYF.

The chain couples TRBV2 to TRBJ1-1, with D possibly matching TRBD1 (6 bases). Germline loops: CDR1 SNHLY, CDR2 FYNNEI. This CDR3 contains 15 residues. Between the trimmed V and J ends, which lost 0 bases and 6 bases, there was a span of 14 bases. The CDR3 coding sequence is TGTGCCAGCAGTGAAGCTGGCAGGGGTTCGGCTGAAGCTTTCTTT. Amino acid sequence: CASSEAGRGSAEAFF.

The chain joins TRBV5-1 to TRBJ2-3; a weak D match, TRBD2 (5 bases). Per germline, CDR1 SGHRS and CDR2 YFSETQ. The CDR3 consists of 14 residues. Trimming took off 1 base at V and 2 bases at J, with 8 bases between the two ends. The CDR3 DNA reads as TGCGCCAGCAGCTTGATCGGACTCACAGATACGCAGTATTTT. This sequence encodes CASSLIGLTDTQYF.

The V call is TRBV5-5, the J call TRBJ1-1, with TRBD1 identical over 7 bases. V trimming: 3 bases; J trimming: 0 bases; junction bases outside the gene matches: 8. The CDR3 consists of 16 residues. Germline CDR1 is SGHKS and CDR2 is YYEKEE (reference sequence). The CDR3 here is CASSSGDSPVNTEAFF. As DNA, the CDR3 is TGTGCCAGCAGCTCCGGGGACAGCCCTGTGAACACTGAAGCTTTCTTT. The variable domain in full, with the rest retrieved from reference TRBV5-5 and TRBJ1-1, is DAGVTQSPTHLIKTRGQQVTLRCSPISGHKSVSWYQQVLGQGPQFIFQYYEKEERGRGNFPDRFSARQFPNYSSELNVNALLLGDSALYLCASSSGDSPVNTEAFFGQGTRLTVV.

V is TRBV7-9 and J is TRBJ1-4; a weak D match, TRBD1 (5 bases). Germline V gene data show CDR1 as SEHNR and CDR2 as FQNEAQ (reference sequence). The CDR3 is 14 residues long. V lost 6 bases and J lost 3, with 11 bases in between. In nucleotides, the CDR3 is TGTGCCAGCAGACCGGGACGGTCTAATGAAAAACTGTTTTTT. This encodes CASRPGRSNEKLFF.

The chain joins TRBV6-1 to TRBJ2-7; 7 nucleotides align to TRBD1. Germline trimming cut 3 bases from V and 4 bases from J; bases unmatched to any gene: 9. The CDR3 is 15 amino acids. CDR1 is MNHNS, CDR2 SASEGT, per germline. The CDR3 reads CASSEGRGSVYEQYV. Written as DNA, the CDR3 is TGTGCCAGCAGTGAGGGCAGGGGGTCTGTTTACGAGCAGTACGTC.

The V and J genes are TRBV20-1 and TRBJ2-5; 7 bases agree with TRBD2. Unmatched junction bases numbered 15, after V lost 3 bases and J lost 5 bases. CDR1 is DFQATT and CDR2 is SNEGSKA in the germline V gene (reference sequence). This CDR3 is 16 amino acids long. The CDR3 region is CSARMGSGTSMETQYF. The CDR3 nucleotides are TGCAGTGCTAGGATGGGGAGCGGGACGTCAATGGAGACCCAGTACTTC.

The CDR3 region has the DNA TGTGCCAGCAGCTTAAGCGGGAAACTAGATACGCAGTATTTT. Protein product: CASSLSGKLDTQYF. This chain connects TRBV9 to TRBJ2-3; 7 bases align to TRBD2. Looked up from germline, CDR1 is SGDLS and CDR2 is YYNGEE. The junction had 7 bases not matched to a gene; V was cut back by 4 bases and J by 5 bases. This CDR3 has 14 residues.

The chain links TRBV5-1 to TRBJ2-2; 7 bases fit TRBD2. V was clipped by 4 bases and J by 3 bases; unmatched bases: 15. The CDR3 is 18 amino acids. Germline V gene lookup returns CDR1 SGHRS and CDR2 YFSETQ. Written as DNA, the CDR3 is TGCGCCAGCAGCATACGACTAGGGCGGGGGATTGACACCGGGGAGCTGTTTTTT. It yields the protein CASSIRLGRGIDTGELFF.